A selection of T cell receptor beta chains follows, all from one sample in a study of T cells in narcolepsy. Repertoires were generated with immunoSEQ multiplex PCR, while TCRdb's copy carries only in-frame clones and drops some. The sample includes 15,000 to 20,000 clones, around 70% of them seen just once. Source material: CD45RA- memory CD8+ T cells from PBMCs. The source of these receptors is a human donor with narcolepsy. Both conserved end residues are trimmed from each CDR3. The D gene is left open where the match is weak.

ASSYLVGQGASGYT TRBD1 TRBV28
ASSQSKNRQYEQY - TRBV4-1
ASSYSGTVDEAF - TRBV6-6
ASSVGLNTEAF - TRBV6-1
ASRYSGSLEQY TRBD2 TRBV7-6
ASSQTSGAGDIQY TRBD2 TRBV4-2
ATSRDRRTVVQETQY - TRBV15
ASSEFQADTEAF - TRBV2
ASSRGTTELEKLF - TRBV13
ASSPGQGGYQPQH TRBD1 TRBV7-9
ASSGEGDPSYEQY - TRBV5-6
ASSWPPGDEQY - TRBV5-8
ASSLWTCYGHT - TRBV28
AIRRGLYGYT - TRBV7-9
ASSTGGYGYT TRBD1 TRBV6-5
ASNAVLSYNEQF - TRBV9
ASSSFGSRDNYGYT - TRBV27
ASSSGWGALERAF - TRBV5-6
ASTQGLASHNEQF TRBD2 TRBV7-9
ASSPVAFEQY - TRBV13
ASSSHGQGNNGYT TRBD1 TRBV7-9
ASSLAGASGDPYEQY TRBD2 TRBV7-6
ASSQVAGAYFTGELF TRBD2 TRBV4-1
ASSMDRRHGPQH TRBD1 TRBV19
ASSRDTLRSNQPQH - TRBV5-6
ASSLALVGQRDGYT - TRBV7-9
ASSVGSRGPEQF - TRBV9
ASSKRDRGVDTEAF TRBD1 TRBV4-2
ASSPKAGGETDTQY TRBD2 TRBV9
SVEEGAGNTIY - TRBV29-1
ASSGTTWEQY - TRBV7-8
ASSIGSGILNEQY TRBD2 TRBV19
ASLHRTDSYEQY - TRBV2
ASSSEREASYEQY TRBD2 TRBV6-5
ASSEGGSRSSPLH - TRBV9
ASGRGENTEAF - TRBV2
ASKTSGRLSDTQY TRBD2 TRBV6-4